This T cell receptor (beta chain) emerged from a study of graft-versus-host responses after intestinal transplantation. Study as a whole: Each recipient received a multivisceral, liver-intestinal, or isolated intestinal graft. Recipients were all induced with anti-thymocyte globulin, then given tacrolimus and steroids for about three years.

Findings and caveats of the study: There was an association between peak levels of circulating GvH clones and early post-transplant HvG declines. The recipient marrow held GvH clones, and some of them showed up first in ileum or blood.

About this clone itself: What it binds is not known.

Repertoires were generated with immunoSEQ multiplex PCR, while TCRdb's copy carries only in-frame clones and drops some. The sample carries some 41,000 clones, about 89% recorded once. The sequence was obtained from a human patient who received an intestinal transplant, so some T cells may come from the graft donor. Material: PBMCs, obtained 300 to 320 days after intestinal transplant.

In DNA, the CDR3 is TGCAGCGCGCAGGACAACACCGGGGAGCTGTTTTTT. This codes for CSAQDNTGELFF. This chain connects TRBV29-1 to TRBJ2-2; D gene ambiguous. Germline assignment: CDR1 SQVTM and CDR2 ANQGSEA. Between the trimmed V and J ends, which lost 7 bases and 2 bases, there was a span of 8 bases. The CDR3 runs 12 residues.